This T cell receptor beta chain was identified during a study of blood T cell repertoires in COVID-19. Looking at the study overall: Acute and convalescent COVID-19 specimens originated in the United States, Italy and Spain. PBMCs, B-cell-depleted T cells, or T cells were the source of the cDNA or gDNA that made up the material.

As handled by the study authors: Estimated nucleated cell counts came from reference gene primer amplification. Profiled with immunoSEQ multiplex PCR; TCRdb holds only in-frame clones, not every one. Clonal size and the V and J genes are those of that table, whereas D and trimming came from the DNA. Of approximately 210,000 clones listed, 88% were seen once; the top ten hold over 1.5%. Germline V gene lookup returns CDR1 SGHTS and CDR2 YDEGEE. The J segment lost 6 bases and the V segment lost 2 bases, leaving 4 bases of the junction unmatched. CDR3 length: 14 residues. The receptor's source is a man in his 70s with acute or convalescent COVID-19. The J gene is TRBJ2-3, the V gene TRBV5-8; the match to TRBD1 covers 9 bases. The sample comprised peripheral blood. The CDR3 DNA is TGTGCCAGCAGCTTACAGGGGGCAGTGGATACGCAGTATTTT. Translation: CASSLQGAVDTQYF.